The T cell receptor beta chain under discussion was sequenced for a study of blood T cell repertoires in COVID-19. CDR3 size: 14 residues. CDR1 SNHLY and CDR2 FYNNEI come from the germline V gene. The junction had 0 bases not matched to a gene; V was cut back by 1 base and J by 7 bases. Assay used: immunoSEQ multiplex PCR; TCRdb lists only in-frame clones, some missing. The data contain approximately 74,000 clones, around nine tenths of them seen just once; the ten biggest clones take up roughly 2%. Input material: peripheral blood. This chain joins TRBV2 and TRBJ1-6; 8 nucleotides match TRBD1. This sequence was found in a woman in her sixties with acute or convalescent COVID-19. The chain's CDR3 is CASSEGTGNSPLHF. As DNA, the CDR3 is TGTGCCAGCAGTGAAGGGACAGGGAATTCACCCCTCCACTTT.